This T cell receptor beta chain appears in the sequencing data of a study of blood T cell repertoires in COVID-19. Whole-study context: Acute and convalescent COVID-19 samples came from the United States, Italy and Spain. Nucleic acid was either cDNA or gDNA, and it came from T cells, B-cell-depleted T cells, or PBMCs.

Germline-derived CDR1 and CDR2 are SNHLY and FYNNEI. The CDR3 has 12 amino acids. The ends were cut back, 6 bases at V and 5 bases at J, with 10 bases in the middle. Methods used by the authors: Nucleated cell counts were estimated from reference gene primer amplification. TCRdb's copy holds only in-frame clones and misses some; the assay was immunoSEQ multiplex PCR. The V and J calls and clone size were taken over from that table, and D and trimming were inferred from the DNA. Of over 130,000 clones listed, approximately 84% are singletons. The chain is built from TRBV2 and TRBJ2-5; weak D call: TRBD1 (6 bases). Sequenced material: peripheral blood. The receptor's source is a woman aged 60-75 years with acute or convalescent COVID-19. The CDR3 reads CASRQGWETQYF. CDR3 sequence (DNA): TGTGCCAGCAGACAGGGCTGGGAGACCCAGTACTTC.